This T cell receptor (beta chain) was sequenced in a study of radiotherapy plus CTLA-4 blockade in lung cancer (dated by TCRdb to the late 2010s). Broadly, across the study: Among enrolled patients, 15% to 20% had an objective response and around 33% reached disease control. The paper's findings and limits, for the study overall: Increased serum interferon-beta after radiation, together with early dynamic changes in blood T cell clones, were reported to be the strongest predictors of response. TCR clones derived from tumors expanded in peripheral blood after treatment with radiotherapy and ipilimumab.

The study evaluated CTLA-4 blockade (ipilimumab) given together with focal radiation therapy in patients who had chemo-refractory metastatic non-small-cell lung cancer. The CDR3 measures 15 amino acids from cysteine to phenylalanine. The kept DNA is CDR3 alone, 45 bases in frame from the first base. For CDR1 and CDR2, the germline V gene (reference sequence) lists SEHNR and FQNEAQ. The trim is 1 base for V and 5 bases for J, with a gap of 11 bases between the germline ends. In the case of this clone: Its antigen is unknown. Per-nucleotide qualities are absent, and no much larger clonotype sits a single base away.

Library preparation was by the immunoSEQ multiplex PCR assay. Drawn from immuneACCESS, this table holds only the in-frame rearrangements with V and J called that TCRdb kept. Clones are partly lost; checked studies trace under half to an unresolved V gene and leave the rest unexplained. The sample table lists around 120,000 clones, 78% of them with a count of one. The leading ten clones occupy 4% to 6% of the sample. This TCR was recovered from a human donor with non-small cell lung cancer who had a partial response to radiotherapy plus ipilimumab. This chain joins TRBV7-9 to TRBJ1-4, with a weak D call of TRBD1 (5 bases match). This specimen was peripheral blood, taken from a patient treated with radiotherapy plus ipilimumab. Here the CDR3 is given as CASSLEGLENEKLFF. The DNA sequence is as follows: TGTGCCAGCAGCTTAGAGGGACTGGAGAATGAAAAACTGTTTTTT.